Below, one TCR beta chain is given with its context. Antigen unknown. V was shortened by 7 bases and J by 8 bases, with 20 bases between the two germline ends. CDR1 SNHLY and CDR2 FYNNEI come from the germline V gene. CDR3 length: 14 residues. PCR involved 60 Vbeta and 13 Jbeta primers. Per the original methods: Counted up in a later analysis, unique TCR beta chains came to about 80 million, with roughly 11 million shared. Clones were sequenced by immunoSEQ multiplex PCR, and TCRdb holds only the in-frame ones, with some missing. The DNA was the basis for D and trimming; V, J and clone size are from that table. The sample holds approximately 140,000 clones; about four fifths are singletons and the top ten take about 0.75%. This record comes from a study of cytomegalovirus exposure and HLA in healthy donors. General study findings and limits: The classifier reportedly diagnosed cytomegalovirus status with high specificity and sensitivity. Earlier analysis yielded a pattern in which most TCR beta V segments were productive about 90% or about 30% of the time. TCR beta sequences numbering roughly 18,000 were associated with HLA alleles at 0.05 false discovery rate in a later analysis.

The sequence derives from a man aged 18 to 30 in good health and CMV-seronegative. Specimen: PBMCs. This chain uses TRBV2 with TRBJ1-2; D perhaps matches TRBD1 (5 bases). The CDR3: CASNTMLGPRGYTF. As DNA, the CDR3 is TGTGCCAGCAACACGATGCTGGGGCCGCGGGGCTACACCTTC. Variable domain in full (rest from reference TRBV2 and TRBJ1-2): EPEVTQTPSHQVTQMGQEVILRCVPISNHLYFYWYRQILGQKVEFLVSFYNNEISEKSEIFDDQFSVERPDGSNFTLKIRSTKLEDSAMYFCASNTMLGPRGYTFGSGTRLTVV.